A single sample is the source of the 23 T cell receptor beta chains below, sequenced in a study of blood T cell repertoires in COVID-19. Measured with immunoSEQ multiplex PCR; TCRdb has only the in-frame clones, and not every one. The sample has 230,000 or so clones, roughly 76% seen once. The sample taken for sequencing was peripheral blood. The receptors were gathered from an elderly woman with COVID-19, enrolled during active disease.

This chain joins TRBV27 and TRBJ2-2; 9 bases map to TRBD2. With V trimmed by 5 bases and J by 3 bases, 4 bases remained unmatched. Germline-derived CDR1 and CDR2 are MNHEY and SMNVEV (reference sequence). This CDR3 contains 15 residues. The CDR3: CASSTIAGDTGELFF. The CDR3 DNA reads TGTGCCAGCAGTACCATAGCGGGAGACACCGGGGAGCTGTTTTTT.

The chain uses TRBV9 and TRBJ2-5, with TRBD1 matching 9 bases. The CDR3 consists of 16 residues. CDR1 and CDR2 from the germline V gene are SGDLS and YYNGEE. V was pared by 0 bases and J by 4 bases, with 7 bases of the junction left unmatched. CDR3 residues: CASSVGTGEVGETQYF. CDR3 sequence (DNA): TGTGCCAGCAGCGTAGGGACAGGGGAGGTTGGAGAGACCCAGTACTTC. The full variable domain, with the rest looked up from reference TRBV9 and TRBJ2-5, is DSGVTQTPKHLITATGQRVTLRCSPRSGDLSVYWYQQSLDQGLQFLIQYYNGEERAKGNILERFSAQQFPDLHSELNLSSLELGDSALYFCASSVGTGEVGETQYFGPGTRLLVL.

The chain carries TRBV30 and TRBJ1-2; D gene unclear. The CDR3 runs 12 residues. Trimming pared 3 bases from V and 7 bases from J, leaving 12 bases between. From germline, CDR1 is GTSNPN and CDR2 SVGIG (reference sequence). The CDR3 DNA is TGTGCCTGGAGCTCTGGGAGTGGTGGCTACACCTTC. This encodes CAWSSGSGGYTF.

The V gene is TRBV6-5, the J gene TRBJ1-6; D may be TRBD1 (6 bases). The CDR3 extends over 14 amino acids. Germline V CDR1 and CDR2: MNHEY, SVGAGI. Trimming removed 6 bases at V and 10 bases at J, with 16 bases between. The CDR3, as DNA: TGTGCCAGCAGCATAGACAGGAGTCGGTCACCCCTCCACTTT. Amino acids: CASSIDRSRSPLHF.

This sequence joins TRBV18 and TRBJ1-1, with 7 bases that match TRBD1. Germline lookup yields CDR1 KGHSH and CDR2 LQKENI. Unmatched junction bases numbered 9, after V lost 4 bases and J lost 4 bases. This CDR3 spans 15 amino acids. The CDR3 here is CASSQSGGGGTEAFF. For the CDR3, the DNA is TGTGCCAGCTCACAAAGCGGAGGGGGCGGCACTGAAGCTTTCTTT.

V gene TRBV6-5 combines with J gene TRBJ1-2; D is undetermined. The CDR3 is 12 amino acids. CDR1 MNHEY and CDR2 SVGAGI come from the germline V gene. V was cut by 6 bases and J by 4 bases, with 9 bases left in between. CDR3 sequence: CASSQAPYGYTF. Written as DNA, the CDR3 is TGTGCCAGCAGCCAGGCCCCCTATGGCTACACCTTC.

The chain carries TRBV2 and TRBJ1-1; D unclear. The V gene lost 6 bases and the J gene lost 0 bases, with 8 bases spanning the gap. This CDR3 comprises 13 residues. The germline V gene encodes CDR1 SNHLY and CDR2 FYNNEI. The CDR3 coding sequence is TGTGCCAGCAGGTCACAGTTGAACACTGAAGCTTTCTTT. Translated: CASRSQLNTEAFF.

CDR3 residues: CASRGTRETQYF. DNA for the CDR3: TGTGCCAGCAGGGGGACAAGGGAGACCCAGTACTTC. V and J are TRBV6-5 and TRBJ2-5; D might be TRBD1 (6 bases). Germline V gives CDR1 MNHEY, CDR2 SVGAGI. The V gene lost 6 bases and the J gene lost 5 bases, with 10 bases spanning the gap. CDR3 size: 12 residues.

The V call is TRBV6-1, the J call TRBJ2-3, with 12 bases that match TRBD1. CDR3 length equals 16 residues. The germline V gene has CDR1 MNHNS and CDR2 SASEGT. After removal of 1 base from V and 7 bases from J, the junction contained 6 bases not matched to a gene. The CDR3 nucleotides read TGTGCCAGCAGTGAAGGGGACAGGGGGCGCGGAAATACGCAGTATTTT. Translation: CASSEGDRGRGNTQYF.

This clone has only a few counts. The J gene is TRBJ2-5, the V gene TRBV7-9, with 11 nucleotides matching TRBD1. The CDR3 covers 17 residues. The V gene end was trimmed by 3 bases and the J gene end by 4 bases; junction bases not matched to a gene: 10. Germline loops: CDR1 SEHNR, CDR2 FQNEAQ (reference sequence). CDR3 amino acids: CASSLVPGQGDGETQYF. The CDR3, as DNA: TGTGCCAGCAGCTTGGTCCCGGGACAGGGGGATGGAGAGACCCAGTACTTC.

V is TRBV28 and J is TRBJ1-5, with D possibly TRBD1 on 6 matching bases. This CDR3 is 15 amino acids long. The V gene's germline CDR1 is MDHEN and CDR2 SYDVKM. Deletions cut 6 bases from V and 9 bases from J, with 21 bases between. In nucleotides, the CDR3 is TGTGCCAGCAGCCCCCCTAGGACAGTTGTAGGGCCCCAGCATTTT. It translates to CASSPPRTVVGPQHF.

This clone showed up just once. The genes are TRBV30 and TRBJ2-2; the match to TRBD1 covers 11 bases. The J segment lost 8 bases and the V segment lost 5 bases, leaving 22 bases of the junction unmatched. Germline V gene data show CDR1 as GTSNPN and CDR2 as SVGIG (reference sequence). The CDR3 extends over 19 amino acids. The CDR3 here is CAWARDRGNFFGETGELFF. As DNA, the CDR3 is TGTGCCTGGGCACGGGACAGGGGGAATTTTTTCGGGGAAACTGGGGAGCTGTTTTTT.

The chain is built from TRBV19 and TRBJ2-3; a possible D gene is TRBD2 (6 bases). This CDR3 comprises 15 residues. V lost 6 bases to trimming and J lost 8 bases, with 21 bases between them. CDR1 and CDR2 (germline): LNHDA, SQIVND (reference sequence). The DNA for the CDR3 is TGTGCCAGTAGCCTTCGCGGGGCCAAGGGGTTTACGCAGTATTTT. Protein product: CASSLRGAKGFTQYF.

The CDR3 DNA reads as TGTGCCAGCAGCTCGAAACTGGACAGTAGCACAGATACGCAGTATTTT. It translates to CASSSKLDSSTDTQYF. The rearrangement joins TRBV5-4 to TRBJ2-3; D perhaps matches TRBD1 (6 bases). The CDR3 is 16 residues long. Germline V CDR1 and CDR2: SGHNT, YYREEE (reference sequence). V was cut by 3 bases and J by 0 bases, with 14 bases left in between.

This chain links TRBV6-2 or TRBV6-3 with TRBJ1-5; a possible D gene is TRBD1 (5 bases). The CDR3 extends over 14 amino acids. The germline CDR1 and CDR2 sequences are MNHEY and SVGEGT. V was cut by 5 bases and J by 3 bases, with 11 bases left in between. The CDR3 region is CASSRDSFNQPQHF. The CDR3 DNA is TGTGCCAGCAGTCGAGACAGCTTCAATCAGCCCCAGCATTTT.

The chain recombines TRBV4-3 with TRBJ1-5; D perhaps matches TRBD1 (5 bases). This CDR3 contains 13 residues. The germline CDR1 and CDR2 sequences are LGHNA and YSLEER. Trimming removed 0 bases from V and 7 bases from J, with 7 bases in between. The CDR3: CASSQDRGQPQHF. CDR3 sequence (DNA): TGCGCCAGCAGCCAAGACCGGGGGCAGCCCCAGCATTTT.

The CDR3 DNA reads as TGTGCCAGCAGCCATATCTTTTATGGCTACACCTTC. This gives the protein CASSHIFYGYTF. The chain recombines TRBV3-1 (or the pseudogene TRBV3-2) with TRBJ1-2; D remains unclear. The CDR3 length is 12 residues. V was cut by 3 bases and J by 5 bases, with 7 bases left in between. Germline CDR1 LGHDT, CDR2 YNNKEL (reference sequence).

This chain joins TRBV12-3 or TRBV12-4 and TRBJ1-2, with a weak D call TRBD1 (5 bases). CDR3 size: 12 residues. V was pared by 5 bases and J by 9 bases, with 13 bases between. CDR3 region: CASSPSGGSYTF. The CDR3 DNA follows: TGTGCCAGCAGTCCCAGCGGGGGGAGCTACACCTTC.

The chain employs TRBV7-2 and TRBJ1-1; D gene uncertain. The ends were cut back, 1 base at V and 11 bases at J, with 8 bases in the middle. The V gene's germline CDR1 is SGHTA and CDR2 FQGNSA. This CDR3 region has 11 residues. CDR3 sequence: CASSLGGGAFF. The CDR3 region has the DNA TGTGCCAGCAGCTTAGGCGGCGGGGCTTTCTTT.

This clone was seen ten or more times. At one end the junction does not follow the germline gene, possibly because of a read error. V and J are TRBV29-1 and TRBJ1-4, with 8 bases aligning to TRBD1. CDR3 length: 13 residues. Germline CDR1 is SQVTM and CDR2 is ANQGSEA. CDR3 region: CSVGTGSNQKLFF. CDR3 DNA: TGCAGCGTTGGGACAGGGAGTAATCAAAAACTGTTTTTT.

The chain is built from TRBV7-2 and TRBJ1-2, with D possibly TRBD1 on 5 matching bases. Trimming pared 2 bases from V and 3 bases from J, leaving 10 bases between. Germline CDR1 SGHTA, CDR2 FQGNSA. The CDR3 is 14 residues long. In DNA form, the CDR3 reads TGTGCCAGCAGCTTAACAGACAGCTACTATGGCTACACCTTC. Translating gives CASSLTDSYYGYTF. Full variable domain (rest looked up from reference TRBV7-2 and TRBJ1-2): GAGVSQSPSNKVTEKGKDVELRCDPISGHTALYWYRQSLGQGLEFLIYFQGNSAPDKSGLPSDRFSAERTGGSVSTLTIQRTQQEDSAVYLCASSLTDSYYGYTFGSGTRLTVV.

This chain links TRBV18 with TRBJ1-4, with TRBD1 matching 7 bases. Germline V gene lookup returns CDR1 KGHSH and CDR2 LQKENI. Trimming removed 2 bases from V and 4 bases from J; junction bases left unmatched: 7. CDR3 size: 16 residues. The CDR3 DNA reads TGTGCCAGCTCACCATCCGGGACAGACTATAATGAAAAACTGTTTTTT. Amino acids: CASSPSGTDYNEKLFF.

The J gene is TRBJ1-4, the V gene TRBV18, with D perhaps matching TRBD1 (6 bases). V was trimmed by 4 bases and J by 1 base, leaving 19 bases between them. The CDR3 length is 18 residues. Per germline, CDR1 KGHSH and CDR2 LQKENI. The CDR3 loop reads CASSRNTGFIGTNEKLFF. The DNA for the CDR3 is TGTGCCAGCTCACGGAATACAGGGTTCATTGGAACTAATGAAAAACTGTTTTTT.